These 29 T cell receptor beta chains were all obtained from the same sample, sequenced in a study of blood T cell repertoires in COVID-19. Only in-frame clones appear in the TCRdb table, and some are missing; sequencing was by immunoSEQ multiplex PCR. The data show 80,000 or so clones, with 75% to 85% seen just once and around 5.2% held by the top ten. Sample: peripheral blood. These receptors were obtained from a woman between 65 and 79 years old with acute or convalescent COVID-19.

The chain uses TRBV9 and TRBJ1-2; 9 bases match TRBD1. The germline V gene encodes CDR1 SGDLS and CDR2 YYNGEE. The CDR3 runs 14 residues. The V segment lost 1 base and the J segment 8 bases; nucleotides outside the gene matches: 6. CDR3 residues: CASSVSLTGGGYTF. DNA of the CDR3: TGTGCCAGCAGCGTATCCCTCACAGGGGGCGGCTACACCTTC. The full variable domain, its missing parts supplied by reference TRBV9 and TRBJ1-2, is DSGVTQTPKHLITATGQRVTLRCSPRSGDLSVYWYQQSLDQGLQFLIQYYNGEERAKGNILERFSAQQFPDLHSELNLSSLELGDSALYFCASSVSLTGGGYTFGSGTRLTVV.

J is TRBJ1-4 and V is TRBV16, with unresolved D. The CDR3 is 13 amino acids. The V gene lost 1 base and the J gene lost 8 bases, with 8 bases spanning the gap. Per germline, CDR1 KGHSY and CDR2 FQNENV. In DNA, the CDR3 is TGTGCCAGCAGCCAATATACCGGGGAAAAACTGTTTTTT. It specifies CASSQYTGEKLFF. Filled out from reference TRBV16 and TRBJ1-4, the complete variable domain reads GEEVAQTPKHLVRGEGQKAKLYCAPIKGHSYVFWYQQVLKNEFKFLISFQNENVFDETGMPKERFSAKCLPNSPCSLEIQATKLEDSAVYFCASSQYTGEKLFFGSGTQLSVL.

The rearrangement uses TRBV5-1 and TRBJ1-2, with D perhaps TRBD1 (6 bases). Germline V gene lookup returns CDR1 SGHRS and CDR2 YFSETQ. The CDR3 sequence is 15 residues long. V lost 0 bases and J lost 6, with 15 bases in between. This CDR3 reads CASSLASLAGDGYTF. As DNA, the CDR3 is TGCGCCAGCAGCTTGGCCTCCTTGGCAGGGGATGGCTACACCTTC.

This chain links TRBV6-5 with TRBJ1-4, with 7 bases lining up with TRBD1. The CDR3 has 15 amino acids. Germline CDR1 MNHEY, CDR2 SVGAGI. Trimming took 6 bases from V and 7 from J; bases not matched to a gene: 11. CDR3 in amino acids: CASRPNRGAAEKLFF. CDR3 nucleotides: TGTGCCAGCAGACCAAACAGGGGAGCGGCTGAAAAACTGTTTTTT.

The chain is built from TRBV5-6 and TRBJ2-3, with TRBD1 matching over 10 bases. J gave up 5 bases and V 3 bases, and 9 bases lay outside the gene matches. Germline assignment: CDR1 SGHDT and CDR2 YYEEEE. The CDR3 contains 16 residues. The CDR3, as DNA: TGTGCCAGCAGCTGGGACCCCGGGACAGGGGTAGATACGCAGTATTTT. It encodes CASSWDPGTGVDTQYF.

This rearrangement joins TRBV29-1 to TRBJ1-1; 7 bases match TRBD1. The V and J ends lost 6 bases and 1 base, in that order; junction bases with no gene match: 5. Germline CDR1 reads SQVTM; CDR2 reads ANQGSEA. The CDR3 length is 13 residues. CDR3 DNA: TGCAGCGTATCGGGACAGCCGAACACTGAAGCTTTCTTT. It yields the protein CSVSGQPNTEAFF.

As DNA, the CDR3 is TGTGCCAGCAGGGGGAGTCGGTGGACTGAAGCTTTCTTT. Amino acid sequence: CASRGSRWTEAFF. The V and J genes are TRBV7-4 and TRBJ1-1; D is unresolved. Germline loops: CDR1 SGHVT, CDR2 SQSDAQ. V was pared by 6 bases and J by 5 bases, with 13 bases between. CDR3 length: 13 residues.

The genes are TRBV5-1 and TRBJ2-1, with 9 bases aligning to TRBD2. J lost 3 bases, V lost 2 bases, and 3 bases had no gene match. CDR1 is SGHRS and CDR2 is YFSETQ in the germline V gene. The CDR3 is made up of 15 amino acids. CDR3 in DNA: TGCGCCAGCAGCTTCATAGCGGGGGACTACAATGAGCAGTTCTTC. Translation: CASSFIAGDYNEQFF.

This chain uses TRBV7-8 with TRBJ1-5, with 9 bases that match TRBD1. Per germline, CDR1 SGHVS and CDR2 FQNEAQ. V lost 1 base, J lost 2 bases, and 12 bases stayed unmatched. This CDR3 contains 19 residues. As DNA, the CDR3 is TGTGCCAGCAGCTTAGAAGGGGACAGGGCGGTAGTTGGCAATCAGCCCCAGCATTTT. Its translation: CASSLEGDRAVVGNQPQHF.

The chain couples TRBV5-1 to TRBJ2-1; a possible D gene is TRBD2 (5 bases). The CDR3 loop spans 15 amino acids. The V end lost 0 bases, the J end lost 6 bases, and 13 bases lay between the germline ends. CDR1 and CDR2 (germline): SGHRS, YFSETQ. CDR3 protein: CASSLAGGPSNEQFF. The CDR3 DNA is TGCGCCAGCAGCTTGGCCGGAGGACCGAGCAATGAGCAGTTCTTC.

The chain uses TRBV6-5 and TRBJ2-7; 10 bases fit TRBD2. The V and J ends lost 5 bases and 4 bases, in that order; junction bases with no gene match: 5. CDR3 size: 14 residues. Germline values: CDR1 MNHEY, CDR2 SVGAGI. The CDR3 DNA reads TGTGCCAGCAGTCTCACTAGCGGGGATTACGAGCAGTACTTC. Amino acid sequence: CASSLTSGDYEQYF.

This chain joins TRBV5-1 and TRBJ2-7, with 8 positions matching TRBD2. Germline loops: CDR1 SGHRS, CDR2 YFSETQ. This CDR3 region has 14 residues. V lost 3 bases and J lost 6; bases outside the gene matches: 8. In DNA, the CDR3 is TGCGCCAGCAGCTCATACGGACTAGCTGGCGAGCAGTACTTC. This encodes CASSSYGLAGEQYF.

The CDR3 DNA follows: TGTGCCAGCAGCTTCCGGGACAGGTCCTACGAGCAGTACTTC. Its translation: CASSFRDRSYEQYF. The J gene is TRBJ2-7, the V gene TRBV7-9, with 8 bases identical to TRBD1. From germline, CDR1 is SEHNR and CDR2 FQNEAQ (reference sequence). CDR3 length equals 14 residues. V lost 3 bases and J lost 1; bases outside the gene matches: 2.

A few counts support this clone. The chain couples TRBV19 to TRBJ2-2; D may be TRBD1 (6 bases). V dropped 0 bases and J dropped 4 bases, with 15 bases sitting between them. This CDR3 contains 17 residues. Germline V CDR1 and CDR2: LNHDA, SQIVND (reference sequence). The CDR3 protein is CASSIDPRTVRTGELFF. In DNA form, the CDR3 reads TGTGCCAGTAGTATAGACCCCCGGACAGTTCGCACCGGGGAGCTGTTTTTT.

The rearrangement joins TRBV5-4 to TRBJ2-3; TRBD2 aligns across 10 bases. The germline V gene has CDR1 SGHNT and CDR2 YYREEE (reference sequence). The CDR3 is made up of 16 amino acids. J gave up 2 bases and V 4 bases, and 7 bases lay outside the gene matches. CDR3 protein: CASSVSGGPPTDTQYF. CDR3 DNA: TGTGCCAGCAGCGTTAGCGGGGGGCCCCCCACAGATACGCAGTATTTT. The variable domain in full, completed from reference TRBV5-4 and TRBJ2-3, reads ETGVTQSPTHLIKTRGQQVTLRCSSQSGHNTVSWYQQALGQGPQFIFQYYREEENGRGNFPPRFSGLQFPNYSSELNVNALELDDSALYLCASSVSGGPPTDTQYFGPGTRLTVL.

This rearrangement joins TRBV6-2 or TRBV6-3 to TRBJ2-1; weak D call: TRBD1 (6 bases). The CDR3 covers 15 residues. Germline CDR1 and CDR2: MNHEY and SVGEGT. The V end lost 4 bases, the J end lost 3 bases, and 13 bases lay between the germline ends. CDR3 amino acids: CASSSRGPYYNEQFF. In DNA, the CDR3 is TGTGCCAGCAGTTCCAGGGGACCATACTACAATGAGCAGTTCTTC.

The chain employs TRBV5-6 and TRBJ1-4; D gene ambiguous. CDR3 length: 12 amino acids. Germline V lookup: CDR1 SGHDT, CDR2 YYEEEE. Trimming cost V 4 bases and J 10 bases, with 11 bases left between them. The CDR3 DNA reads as TGTGCCAGCAGCGCAAGCGGTGGAAAACTGTTTTTT. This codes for CASSASGGKLFF.

The DNA for the CDR3 is TGTGCCACCAGCAGAGTGGGCCTCCGGGAAGCTTTCTTT. This encodes CATSRVGLREAFF. The chain recombines TRBV15 with TRBJ1-1; no clear D gene. Between the trimmed V and J ends, which lost 1 base and 8 bases, there was a span of 11 bases. Germline CDR1 is LNHNV and CDR2 is YYDKDF (reference sequence). The CDR3 sequence is 13 residues long. The full variable domain, with the rest looked up from reference TRBV15 and TRBJ1-1, is DAMVIQNPRYQVTQFGKPVTLSCSQTLNHNVMYWYQQKSSQAPKLLFHYYDKDFNNEADTPDNFQSRRPNTSFCFLDIRSPGLGDTAMYLCATSRVGLREAFFGQGTRLTVV.

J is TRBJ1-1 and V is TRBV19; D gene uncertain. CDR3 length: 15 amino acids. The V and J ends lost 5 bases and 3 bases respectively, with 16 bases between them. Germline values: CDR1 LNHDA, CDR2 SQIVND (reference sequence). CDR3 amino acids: CASSPQSWSDTEAFF. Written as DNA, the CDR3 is TGTGCCAGTAGTCCCCAATCATGGAGTGACACTGAAGCTTTCTTT. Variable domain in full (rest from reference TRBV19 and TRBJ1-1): DGGITQSPKYLFRKEGQNVTLSCEQNLNHDAMYWYRQDPGQGLRLIYYSQIVNDFQKGDIAEGYSVSREKKESFPLTVTSAQKNPTAFYLCASSPQSWSDTEAFFGQGTRLTVV.

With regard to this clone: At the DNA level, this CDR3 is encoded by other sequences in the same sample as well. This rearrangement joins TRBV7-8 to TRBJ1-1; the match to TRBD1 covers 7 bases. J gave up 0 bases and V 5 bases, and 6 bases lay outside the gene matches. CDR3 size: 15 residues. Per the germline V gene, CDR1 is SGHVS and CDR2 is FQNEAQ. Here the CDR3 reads CASSLRTGLNTEAFF. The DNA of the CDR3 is TGTGCCAGCAGCCTACGGACAGGTCTGAACACTGAAGCTTTCTTT.

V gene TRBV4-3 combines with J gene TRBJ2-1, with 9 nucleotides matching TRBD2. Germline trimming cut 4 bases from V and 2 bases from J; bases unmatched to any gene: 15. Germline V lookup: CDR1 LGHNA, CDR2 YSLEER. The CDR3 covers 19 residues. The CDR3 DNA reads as TGCGCCAGCAGCCTTCTTTCCTTAGCGGGGGTGGGGGCCTACAATGAGCAGTTCTTC. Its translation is CASSLLSLAGVGAYNEQFF.

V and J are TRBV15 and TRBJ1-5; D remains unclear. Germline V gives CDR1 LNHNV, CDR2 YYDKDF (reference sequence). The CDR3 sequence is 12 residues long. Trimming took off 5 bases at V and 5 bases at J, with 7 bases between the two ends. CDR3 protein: CATSLIDQPQHF. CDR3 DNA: TGTGCCACCAGCCTAATAGATCAGCCCCAGCATTTT.

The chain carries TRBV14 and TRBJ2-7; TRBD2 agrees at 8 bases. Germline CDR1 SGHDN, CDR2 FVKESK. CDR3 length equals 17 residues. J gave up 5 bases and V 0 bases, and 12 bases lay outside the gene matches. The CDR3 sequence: CASSQDPAGAYTHEQYF. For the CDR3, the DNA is TGTGCCAGCAGCCAAGATCCAGCGGGGGCCTATACCCACGAGCAGTACTTC.

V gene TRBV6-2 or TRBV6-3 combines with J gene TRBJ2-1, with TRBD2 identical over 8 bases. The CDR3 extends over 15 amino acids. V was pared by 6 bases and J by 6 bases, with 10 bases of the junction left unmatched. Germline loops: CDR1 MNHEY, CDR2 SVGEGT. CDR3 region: CASSGGGLGANEQFF. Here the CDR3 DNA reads TGTGCCAGCAGCGGAGGGGGACTAGGGGCCAATGAGCAGTTCTTC.

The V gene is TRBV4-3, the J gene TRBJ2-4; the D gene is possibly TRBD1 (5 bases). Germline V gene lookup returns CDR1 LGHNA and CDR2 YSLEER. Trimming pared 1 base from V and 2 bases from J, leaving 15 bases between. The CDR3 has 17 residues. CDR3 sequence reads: CASSQGVRQGSKNIQYF. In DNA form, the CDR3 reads TGCGCCAGCAGCCAAGGGGTCCGCCAGGGCTCCAAAAACATTCAGTACTTC.

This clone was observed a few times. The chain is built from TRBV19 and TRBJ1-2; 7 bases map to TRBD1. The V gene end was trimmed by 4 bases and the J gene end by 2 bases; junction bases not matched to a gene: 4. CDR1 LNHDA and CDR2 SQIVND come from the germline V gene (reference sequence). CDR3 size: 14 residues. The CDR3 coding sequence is TGTGCCAGTAGTAGAGGGACAGAGAACTATGGCTACACCTTC. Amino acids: CASSRGTENYGYTF.

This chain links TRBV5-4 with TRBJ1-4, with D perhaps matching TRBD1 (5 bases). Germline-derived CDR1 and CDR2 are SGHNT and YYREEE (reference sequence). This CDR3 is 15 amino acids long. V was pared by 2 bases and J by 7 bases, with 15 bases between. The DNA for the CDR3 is TGTGCCAGCAGCTTAGGAAACAGGCCCGGTGAAAAACTGTTTTTT. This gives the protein CASSLGNRPGEKLFF.

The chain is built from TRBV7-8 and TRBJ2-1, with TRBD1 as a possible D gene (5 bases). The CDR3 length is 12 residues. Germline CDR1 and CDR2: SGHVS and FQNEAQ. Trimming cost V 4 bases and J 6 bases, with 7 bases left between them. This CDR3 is CASSSRVNEQFF. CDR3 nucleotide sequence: TGTGCCAGCAGCTCCAGGGTCAATGAGCAGTTCTTC.

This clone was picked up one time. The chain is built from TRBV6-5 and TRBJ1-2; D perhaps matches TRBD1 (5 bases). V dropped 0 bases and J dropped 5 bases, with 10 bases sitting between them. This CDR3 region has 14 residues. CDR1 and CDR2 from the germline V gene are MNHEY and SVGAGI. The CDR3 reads CASSYSGGTYGYTF. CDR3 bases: TGTGCCAGCAGTTACTCAGGAGGGACTTATGGCTACACCTTC.